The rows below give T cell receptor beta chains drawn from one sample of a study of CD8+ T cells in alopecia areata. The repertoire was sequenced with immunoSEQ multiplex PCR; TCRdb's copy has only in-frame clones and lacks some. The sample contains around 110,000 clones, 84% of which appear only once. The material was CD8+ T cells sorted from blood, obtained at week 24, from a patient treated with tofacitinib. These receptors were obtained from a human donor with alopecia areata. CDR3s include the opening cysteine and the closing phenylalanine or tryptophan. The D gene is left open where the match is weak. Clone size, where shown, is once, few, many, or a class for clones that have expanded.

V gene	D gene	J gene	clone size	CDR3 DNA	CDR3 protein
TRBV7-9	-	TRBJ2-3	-	TGTGCCAGCAGCTTAGTAGTGGCCGAGCCAGATACGCAGTATTTT	CASSLVVAEPDTQYF
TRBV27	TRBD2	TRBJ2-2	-	TGTGCCAGCGGGGCGGGGGTTAACACCGGGGAGCTGTTTTTT	CASGAGVNTGELFF
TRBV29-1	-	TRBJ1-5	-	TGCAGCCCGAGGAGTTCAGGTAGCAATCAGCCCCAGCATTTT	CSPRSSGSNQPQHF
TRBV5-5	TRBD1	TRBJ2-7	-	TGTGCCAGCAGCTTCCGGGACAGGAACACCTACGAGCAGTACTTC	CASSFRDRNTYEQYF
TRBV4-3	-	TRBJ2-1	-	TGCGCCAGCAGCCTGGGAATCGGGGGCATAAATGAGCAGTTCTTC	CASSLGIGGINEQFF
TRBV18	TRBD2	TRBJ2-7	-	TGTGCCAGCTCACCATGGGGGGGGAGCTCCTACGAGCAGTACTTC	CASSPWGGSSYEQYF
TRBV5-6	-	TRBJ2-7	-	TGTGCCAGCAGCCAGACTCACACCTCCCAGTACTTC	CASSQTHTSQYF
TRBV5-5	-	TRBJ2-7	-	TGTGCCAGCAGACGTAAGAAGTTCCCCTACGAGCAGTACTTC	CASRRKKFPYEQYF
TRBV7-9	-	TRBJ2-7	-	TGTGCCAGCAGCTTATCCCCATCCTACGAGCAGTACTTC	CASSLSPSYEQYF
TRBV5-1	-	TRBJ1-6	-	TGCGCCAGCAGCTGGGGACGGAGTTATAATTCACCCCTCCACTTT	CASSWGRSYNSPLHF
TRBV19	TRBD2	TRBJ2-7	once	TGTGCCAGTAGTACGGGGGGGTACTACGAGCAGTACTTC	CASSTGGYYEQYF